This T cell receptor beta chain emerged from a study of blood T cell repertoires in COVID-19. Study-level background: Acute-phase and convalescent COVID-19 samples originated in the United States, Italy and Spain.

The CDR3 length is 17 residues. Germline assignment: CDR1 SEHNR and CDR2 FQNEAQ (reference sequence). J was trimmed by 3 bases and V by 2 bases; bases with no gene match: 11. Sequencing was performed with immunoSEQ multiplex PCR; in TCRdb, only in-frame clones are kept and a portion is missing. The sample has 200,000 to 250,000 clones, around four fifths seen once. The sample was peripheral blood. This rearrangement joins TRBV7-9 to TRBJ2-7; TRBD1 matches at 9 bases. The source is a woman at least 80 years old with active or convalescent COVID-19. The CDR3 loop is CASSLTGTGRGGYEQYF. In nucleotides, the CDR3 is TGTGCCAGCAGCTTAACCGGGACAGGGAGGGGTGGCTACGAGCAGTACTTC.